These 23 T cell receptor beta chains were sequenced from one sample in a study of cytomegalovirus exposure and HLA in healthy donors listed by TCRdb under 2017. The library was made by the immunoSEQ multiplex PCR assay. For the multiplex PCR, a mixture combining 60 forward primers for TCR Vbeta segments and 13 reverse primers for TCR Jbeta segments was used. Not all clones reach the TCRdb copy of this immuneACCESS table, which keeps in-frame sequences only. Checked studies attribute under half of the gap to unresolved V genes and leave the rest unexplained. A total of 160,000 or so clones appear in this sample, roughly 79% of them only once. The ten biggest clones cover more than 6% of the sample. The material sequenced was PBMCs. The receptors were gathered from a woman aged 35 to 49 in good health and CMV-seropositive.

Concerning this clone: The DNA is left out, because the CDR3 cannot be placed on it with certainty; the CDR3 is given as TCRdb lists it. The rearrangement joins TRBV1 to TRBJ2-3; TRBD1, the table's D call, lacks a check against the DNA. TRBV1 is flagged as a pseudogene. The CDR3 has 12 amino acids, counting both end residues. The CDR3 loop reads CTSSFGPGKQYF.

The J gene is TRBJ2-1, the V gene TRBV27; TRBD1 agrees at 10 bases. With 8 bases clipped from V and 8 bases from J, the junction kept 15 bases outside the gene matches. Germline CDR1 reads MNHEY; CDR2 reads SMNVEV (reference sequence). The CDR3 is made up of 16 amino acids. The CDR3 protein is CASLNRPGQGFDEQFF. The DNA for the CDR3 is TGTGCCAGCCTAAATCGCCCGGGACAGGGGTTCGATGAGCAGTTCTTC.

The genes are TRBV5-4 and TRBJ1-1; perhaps TRBD1 as D (5 bases). Trimming left V 0 bases short and J 5 bases short, with 14 bases between. The CDR3 consists of 15 residues. Germline CDR1 is SGHNT and CDR2 is YYREEE (reference sequence). The CDR3 reads CASSLGGRVGTEAFF. In nucleotides, the CDR3 is TGTGCCAGCAGCTTGGGGGGCAGGGTGGGTACTGAAGCTTTCTTT. Complete variable domain (other parts from reference TRBV5-4 and TRBJ1-1): ETGVTQSPTHLIKTRGQQVTLRCSSQSGHNTVSWYQQALGQGPQFIFQYYREEENGRGNFPPRFSGLQFPNYSSELNVNALELDDSALYLCASSLGGRVGTEAFFGQGTRLTVV.

V and J are TRBV19 and TRBJ1-1, with D perhaps TRBD1 (6 bases). This CDR3 comprises 14 residues. Deletions cut 4 bases from V and 0 bases from J, with 9 bases between. Germline loops: CDR1 LNHDA, CDR2 SQIVND (reference sequence). As DNA, the CDR3 is TGTGCCAGTAGTACTACAGGGCTGAACACTGAAGCTTTCTTT. Protein product: CASSTTGLNTEAFF.

This clone was counted a single time. The chain combines TRBV19 with TRBJ2-1; possible D gene TRBD2, 6 bases. V was trimmed by 3 bases and J by 8 bases, leaving 14 bases between them. CDR3 length: 14 residues. Germline V gives CDR1 LNHDA, CDR2 SQIVND (reference sequence). CDR3 bases: TGTGCCAGTAGTATCGGGGGAGGCTCTGATGAGCAGTTCTTC. The encoded protein is CASSIGGGSDEQFF.

V is TRBV29-1 and J is TRBJ2-7, with 9 nucleotides matching TRBD1. There are 11 residues in the CDR3. In germline, CDR1 is SQVTM, CDR2 ANQGSEA. After removal of 7 bases from V and 6 bases from J, the junction contained 4 bases not matched to a gene. The DNA of the CDR3 is TGCAGCGAAGGGACAGGGCCCGAGCAGTACTTC. This encodes CSEGTGPEQYF.

The rearrangement joins TRBV30 to TRBJ2-3; no clear D gene. The CDR3 is 13 residues long. The germline V gene has CDR1 GTSNPN and CDR2 SVGIG (reference sequence). V was cut by 2 bases and J by 6 bases, with 12 bases left in between. For the CDR3, the DNA is TGTGCCTGGAGTATGCTTCGGGTGGATACGCAGTATTTT. This encodes CAWSMLRVDTQYF.

This chain links TRBV5-1 with TRBJ2-5, with D uncertain. Gene TRBJ2-7 matches the end of the DNA better, so the J call may be wrong. The CDR3 length is 13 residues. CDR1 SGHRS and CDR2 YFSETQ come from the germline V gene. The CDR3 DNA reads TGCGCCAGCAGCTTGAATAGTCCCTACGAGCAGTACTTC. It encodes CASSLNSPYEQYF.

The rearrangement links TRBV18 to TRBJ1-4; no clear D gene. The germline V gene encodes CDR1 KGHSH and CDR2 LQKENI. This CDR3 is built from 15 residues. The ends were cut back, 0 bases at V and 0 bases at J, with 5 bases in the middle. The CDR3 DNA reads as TGTGCCAGCTCACCACCGCCAGCAACTAATGAAAAACTGTTTTTT. Protein: CASSPPPATNEKLFF.

The rearrangement uses TRBV6-1 and TRBJ2-5; 9 bases are shared with TRBD2. TRBJ2-7 explains the end of the DNA better; the J call may be wrong. The CDR3 sequence is 16 residues long. CDR1 is MNHNS and CDR2 is SASEGT in the germline V gene. DNA for the CDR3: TGTGCCAGCAGTGCGACGCTAGCGGGGAGACCCTACGAGCAGTACTTC. Amino acid sequence: CASSATLAGRPYEQYF.

The rearrangement links TRBV30 to TRBJ2-5; TRBD1 might be the D (5 bases). The assigned J gene may be wrong: the sequence end matches TRBJ2-7 better. Germline V gene lookup returns CDR1 GTSNPN and CDR2 SVGIG (reference sequence). The CDR3 consists of 13 residues. CDR3 DNA sequence: TGTGCCTGGGATTCCACCTGGGGCCACGAGCAGTACTTC. Its translation is CAWDSTWGHEQYF.

A single count supports this clone. The chain recombines TRBV6-1 with TRBJ2-5, with 7 bases fitting TRBD1. V lost 4 bases to trimming and J lost 3 bases; unmatched junction nucleotides: 11. This CDR3 comprises 16 residues. Germline CDR1 MNHNS, CDR2 SASEGT. The CDR3 region has the DNA TGTGCCAGCAGTGTAACCCAAACAGGGGTGGAAGAGACCCAGTACTTC. This translates into CASSVTQTGVEETQYF.

The rearrangement uses TRBV7-2 and TRBJ2-6, with a tentative D call TRBD2 (5 bases). The CDR3 runs 17 residues. Germline V gene lookup returns CDR1 SGHTA and CDR2 FQGNSA. Deletions cut 2 bases from V and 2 bases from J, with 13 bases between. CDR3 bases: TGTGCCAGCAGCTTACGCCTCTCGGGGACTGGGGCCAACGTCCTGACTTTC. This sequence encodes CASSLRLSGTGANVLTF.

The V gene is TRBV6-1, the J gene TRBJ1-5; D not certain. From germline, CDR1 is MNHNS and CDR2 SASEGT. This CDR3 comprises 14 residues. V lost 5 bases to trimming and J lost 5 bases, with 13 bases between them. In DNA, the CDR3 is TGTGCCAGCAGTTCTAACCTGAGGGATCAGCCCCAGCATTTT. Protein product: CASSSNLRDQPQHF.

The genes are TRBV7-9 and TRBJ2-7; no firm D call. V shed 5 bases and J shed 3 bases, with 5 bases lying between them. Per the germline V gene, CDR1 is SEHNR and CDR2 is FQNEAQ (reference sequence). CDR3 length: 11 amino acids. This CDR3 reads CASSPFYEQYF. Here the CDR3 DNA reads TGTGCCAGCAGCCCGTTCTACGAGCAGTACTTC.

The chain has TRBV5-1 and TRBJ1-3; 7 positions match TRBD1. V was pared by 0 bases and J by 0 bases, with 6 bases of the junction left unmatched. The CDR3 is 17 amino acids. Per the germline V gene, CDR1 is SGHRS and CDR2 is YFSETQ. In nucleotides, the CDR3 is TGCGCCAGCAGCTTGGTCGGACAGGATTTCTCTGGAAACACCATATATTTT. Amino acids: CASSLVGQDFSGNTIYF.

The CDR3 bases are TGTGCCTGGAGTCTCCTCGGGACTAGCGTTTTCTTC. Translated, it gives CAWSLLGTSVFF. The rearrangement uses TRBV30 and TRBJ2-1; 10 bases match TRBD2. Looked up from germline, CDR1 is GTSNPN and CDR2 is SVGIG (reference sequence). CDR3 length: 12 amino acids. J gave up 16 bases and V 2 bases, and 8 bases lay outside the gene matches.

This CDR3 is CSVEDLFQGQDIQYF. CDR3 nucleotide sequence: TGCAGCGTTGAAGATCTATTCCAGGGGCAGGACATTCAGTACTTC. The V and J genes are TRBV29-1 and TRBJ2-4; maybe TRBD1 (6 bases). Deletions cut 0 bases from V and 8 bases from J, with 17 bases between. CDR1 and CDR2 (germline): SQVTM, ANQGSEA. The CDR3 has 15 amino acids.

The rearrangement joins TRBV5-4 to TRBJ2-7; 10 bases align to TRBD1. The V and J ends lost 2 bases and 5 bases, in that order; junction bases with no gene match: 7. Germline lookup yields CDR1 SGHNT and CDR2 YYREEE (reference sequence). CDR3 size: 15 residues. CDR3: CASSLRDRGSDEQYF. CDR3 nucleotides: TGTGCCAGCAGCTTACGGGACAGGGGTTCTGACGAGCAGTACTTC. The whole variable domain, remainder taken from reference TRBV5-4 and TRBJ2-7, is ETGVTQSPTHLIKTRGQQVTLRCSSQSGHNTVSWYQQALGQGPQFIFQYYREEENGRGNFPPRFSGLQFPNYSSELNVNALELDDSALYLCASSLRDRGSDEQYFGPGTRLTVT.

The chain employs TRBV5-5 and TRBJ2-3, with D possibly matching TRBD2 (7 bases). Trimming took off 3 bases at V and 3 bases at J, with 14 bases between the two ends. CDR1 SGHKS and CDR2 YYEKEE come from the germline V gene (reference sequence). The CDR3 length is 15 residues. CDR3 loop: CASSSGGGGTDTQYF. For the CDR3, the DNA is TGTGCCAGCAGCTCAGGAGGGGGGGGGACAGATACGCAGTATTTT.

The J gene is TRBJ1-2, the V gene TRBV28; D uncertain. The CDR3 spans 14 residues. Deletions cut 5 bases from V and 8 bases from J, with 18 bases between. The germline CDR1 and CDR2 sequences are MDHEN and SYDVKM. The CDR3 region is CASSTSPGLMGYTF. For the CDR3, the DNA is TGTGCCAGCAGTACGTCACCAGGATTAATGGGCTACACCTTC.

DNA for the CDR3: TGTGCCAGCATGAGTTGGGACAGCTCCTACGAGCAGTACTTC. This translates into CASMSWDSSYEQYF. V and J are TRBV6-1 and TRBJ2-7; 7 bases are a match to TRBD1. V trimming: 7 bases; J trimming: 0 bases; junction bases outside the gene matches: 6. The germline V gene has CDR1 MNHNS and CDR2 SASEGT. There are 14 residues in the CDR3.

The chain carries TRBV5-6 and TRBJ2-2; TRBD2 is a possible D gene (5 bases). This CDR3 has 13 amino acids. Germline lookup yields CDR1 SGHDT and CDR2 YYEEEE. V lost 7 bases, J lost 0 bases, and 7 bases lay in between. CDR3: CASRGTNTGELFF. The DNA of the CDR3 is TGTGCCAGCCGGGGAACGAACACCGGGGAGCTGTTTTTT.